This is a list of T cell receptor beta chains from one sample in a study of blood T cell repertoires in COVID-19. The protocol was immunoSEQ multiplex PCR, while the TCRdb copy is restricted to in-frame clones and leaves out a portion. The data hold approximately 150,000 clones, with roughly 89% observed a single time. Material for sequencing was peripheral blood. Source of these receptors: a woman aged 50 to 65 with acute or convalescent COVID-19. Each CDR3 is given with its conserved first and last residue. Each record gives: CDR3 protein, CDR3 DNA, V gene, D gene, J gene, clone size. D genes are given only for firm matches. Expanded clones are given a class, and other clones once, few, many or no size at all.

CASSLGGPNIEQFF TGCGCCAGCAGCTTGGGAGGGCCTAACATTGAGCAGTTCTTC TRBV5-1 . TRBJ2-1 .
CASSIRDRESPLHF TGTGCCAGTAGTATACGGGACAGGGAATCACCCCTCCACTTT TRBV19 TRBD1 TRBJ1-6 once
CASSPAARIGNEQFF TGTGCCAGCTCACCAGCGGCTAGGATCGGCAATGAGCAGTTCTTC TRBV18 . TRBJ2-1 .
CASSRRLADTQYF TGTGCCAGCAGTCGCCGTTTAGCAGATACGCAGTATTTT TRBV28 . TRBJ2-3 .
CASSPEGGRVHEQYF TGTGCCAGCAGCCCAGAGGGAGGGAGAGTCCACGAGCAGTACTTC TRBV7-9 TRBD2 TRBJ2-7 once
CATSIGLAGGEQYF TGTGCCACCAGCATTGGGCTAGCGGGAGGCGAGCAGTACTTC TRBV15 TRBD2 TRBJ2-7 .
CAWEQMNTGELFF TGTGCCTGGGAGCAAATGAACACCGGGGAGCTGTTTTTT TRBV30 . TRBJ2-2 .
CASSHLTGQETQYF TGTGCCAGCAGCCATCTTACAGGGCAAGAGACCCAGTACTTC TRBV3-1/TRBV3-2 . TRBJ2-5 few
CASRGIKGTNRNGGYTF TGTGCCAGCAGGGGGATCAAGGGGACAAACAGAAACGGTGGCTACACCTTC TRBV11-3 . TRBJ1-2 .
CASSLVASQETQYF TGTGCCAGCAGCTTGGTTGCCAGCCAAGAGACCCAGTACTTC TRBV5-4 . TRBJ2-5 few
CATSDGPSPGYGYTF TGTGCCACCAGTGACGGCCCCTCCCCGGGCTATGGCTACACCTTC TRBV24-1 . TRBJ1-2 .
CASSTPGVAGAANTGELFF TGTGCCAGCAGCACCCCAGGGGTAGCGGGGGCTGCGAACACCGGGGAGCTGTTTTTT TRBV7-9 TRBD2 TRBJ2-2 .
CASSPRTSGVLNEQFF TGTGCCAGCAGCCCCCGGACTAGCGGGGTATTAAATGAGCAGTTCTTC TRBV11-3 TRBD2 TRBJ2-1 .
CASLSTDTQYF TGTGCCAGCCTGAGCACAGATACGCAGTATTTT TRBV9 . TRBJ2-3 .
CASSPVPGQAGNTIYF TGTGCCAGCAGCCCGGTCCCGGGACAAGCTGGAAACACCATATATTTT TRBV3-1/TRBV3-2 . TRBJ1-3 few
CASSQWTSEPLEQYF TGCGCCAGCAGCCAATGGACTAGCGAGCCGCTGGAGCAGTACTTC TRBV4-1 TRBD2 TRBJ2-7 .
CASRLRSYTF TGTGCCAGCAGACTGAGGAGCTACACCTTC TRBV5-8 . TRBJ1-2 .
CASSYGGKDGYTF TGTGCCAGCAGTTACGGGGGGAAGGATGGCTACACCTTC TRBV6-5 . TRBJ1-2 .
CASSRGDTGELFF TGTGCCAGCAGTCGGGGTGACACCGGGGAGCTGTTTTTT TRBV6-5 . TRBJ2-2 .
CASSHGGTGGQETQYF TGTGCCAGCAGCCACGGGGGTACGGGGGGGCAGGAGACCCAGTACTTC TRBV3-1/TRBV3-2 TRBD2 TRBJ2-5 .
CASSQESAAWNTIYF TGCGCCAGCAGCCAAGAGAGTGCGGCCTGGAACACCATATATTTT TRBV4-3 . TRBJ1-3 .
CASSQDRSRQGNGYTF TGCGCCAGCAGCCAAGATCGGTCGAGACAGGGAAACGGCTACACCTTC TRBV4-3 TRBD1 TRBJ1-2 .
CAWTLPYEQYF TGTGCCTGGACTCTACCCTACGAGCAGTACTTC TRBV30 . TRBJ2-7 .
CASSLFGRGSDEKLFF TGCGCCAGCAGCTTGTTCGGCAGGGGGTCAGATGAAAAACTGTTTTTT TRBV5-1 TRBD1 TRBJ1-4 .
CASRTGSYNEQFF TGCGCCAGCAGGACAGGGTCCTACAATGAGCAGTTCTTC TRBV5-1 TRBD1 TRBJ2-1 .
CASSLSEIVDYGYTF TGTGCCAGCAGCCTGAGCGAGATTGTTGACTATGGCTACACCTTC TRBV7-2 . TRBJ1-2 .
CASSSGTSGGQETQYF TGTGCCAGCAGCTCCGGGACTAGCGGGGGGCAAGAGACCCAGTACTTC TRBV11-1 TRBD2 TRBJ2-5 .
CASSPGQRGETQYF TGTGCCAGCTCACCAGGACAAAGGGGTGAGACCCAGTACTTC TRBV18 . TRBJ2-5 .
CASSFMDSNTEAFF TGCGCCAGCAGTTTTATGGACTCGAACACTGAAGCTTTCTTT TRBV5-1 . TRBJ1-1 .
CASSKPQGVSSGNTIYF TGTGCCAGCAGCAAACCGCAGGGCGTGAGCTCTGGAAACACCATATATTTT TRBV5-4 . TRBJ1-3 .
CASSHRDRVVGYTF TGTGCCAGCAGCCATAGGGACAGGGTCGTTGGCTACACCTTC TRBV7-9 TRBD1 TRBJ1-2 .
CASSGNQASSYNEQFF TGTGCCAGCAGTGGGAATCAGGCGAGCTCCTACAATGAGCAGTTCTTC TRBV2 . TRBJ2-1 .
CAWSGANRVYGYTF TGTGCCTGGAGTGGAGCGAACCGGGTCTATGGCTACACCTTC TRBV30 . TRBJ1-2 once
CASSLERGTEAFF TGTGCCAGCAGCTTGGAAAGGGGCACTGAAGCTTTCTTT TRBV5-8 . TRBJ1-1 .
CASSILGGSNQPQHF TGTGCCAGTAGTATTCTAGGGGGTTCAAATCAGCCCCAGCATTTT TRBV19 . TRBJ1-5 .
CASSSQENTEAFF TGTGCCAGCAGCTCCCAGGAAAACACTGAAGCTTTCTTT TRBV7-3 . TRBJ1-1 .
CASKSGRVGEQYF TGTGCCAGCAAAAGCGGGAGGGTCGGTGAGCAGTACTTC TRBV7-2 TRBD2 TRBJ2-7 .
CAISTGDLDTYEQYF TGTGCCATCAGTACGGGGGACCTTGATACCTACGAGCAGTACTTC TRBV10-3 . TRBJ2-7 .
CASSPGTVYGYTF TGTGCCAGCTCCCCCGGGACAGTCTATGGCTACACCTTC TRBV18 TRBD1 TRBJ1-2 .
CASSLGTSGSDEQFF TGTGCCAGCAGCTTAGGGACTAGCGGGAGTGATGAGCAGTTCTTC TRBV7-9 TRBD2 TRBJ2-1 .
CASSPRTVSNQPQHF TGTGCCAGCAGCCCGAGGACAGTATCAAATCAGCCCCAGCATTTT TRBV6-5 . TRBJ1-5 .
CASSLPLGTSAGYTF TGCGCCAGCAGCCTCCCCTTGGGGACATCGGCTGGCTACACCTTC TRBV4-1 . TRBJ1-2 .
CASSMLGRGEGSYGYTF TGTGCCAGTAGTATGCTCGGCAGGGGGGAAGGTAGCTATGGCTACACCTTC TRBV19 TRBD1 TRBJ1-2 .
CASSLRLGTALEAFF TGTGCCAGCAGCTTACGCCTCGGGACAGCACTTGAAGCTTTCTTT TRBV7-2 TRBD1 TRBJ1-1 .
CASSPGQGWGYTF TGTGCCAGTAGTCCGGGACAGGGTTGGGGCTACACCTTC TRBV19 TRBD1 TRBJ1-2 .
CASSSGLAGGGQETQYF TGTGCCAGCAGCTCGGGACTAGCGGGAGGAGGACAAGAGACCCAGTACTTC TRBV5-4 TRBD2 TRBJ2-5 .
CASSLSQSNYGYTF TGCGCCAGCAGCTTAAGCCAATCTAACTATGGCTACACCTTC TRBV5-1 . TRBJ1-2 .
CASSLGQGAGEQYF TGTGCCAGCAGTCTAGGGCAGGGGGCTGGCGAGCAGTACTTC TRBV11-2 TRBD1 TRBJ2-7 .
CASSEASGIYEQYF TGTGCCAGCAGTGAGGCTAGCGGGATTTACGAGCAGTACTTC TRBV6-1 TRBD2 TRBJ2-7 .
CASSYTERDSPLHF TGTGCCAGCAGTTACACAGAGAGGGATTCACCCCTCCACTTT TRBV6-5 . TRBJ1-6 .
CASSEPPGQGSGYTF TGTGCCAGCAGCGAACCTCCGGGACAGGGATCTGGCTACACCTTC TRBV2 TRBD1 TRBJ1-2 .
CASSDGQEAYGYTF TGTGCCAGCAGCGACGGACAGGAAGCTTATGGCTACACCTTC TRBV6-2/TRBV6-3 TRBD1 TRBJ1-2 .